This TCR beta chain was sequenced in a study of T cell repertoires in cytomegalovirus infection. Study summary: Matching HLA type, along with CMV infection, was indicated by public TCR beta signatures.

Regarding the study as a whole: The ex vivo response was dominated by HLA-C-restricted CMV-specific TCR beta clonotypes.

A single record per CDR3 protein comes from TCRdb applying MiXCR to the reads. The data show 300,000 to 400,000 distinct CDR3 sequences, with under 35% seen just once and 20% held by the top ten. After removal of 5 bases from V and 3 bases from J, the junction contained 8 bases not matched to a gene. CDR1 is KGHSH, CDR2 LQKENI, per germline. This CDR3 has 16 amino acids. About this clonotype itself: Its antigen is not identified.

The source is a human donor in good health (CMV status not recorded). Some clones in this sample may be carry-over from other donors' samples. The chain has TRBV18 and TRBJ2-1, with 9 positions matching TRBD2. The sample consisted of cultured PBMCs, taken from culture after CMV antigen stimulation. The CDR3: CASSTRGSGSYNEQFF. The CDR3 DNA follows: TGTGCCAGCTCAACCCGGGGTAGCGGGAGCTACAATGAGCAGTTCTTC. The full variable domain, its missing parts supplied by reference TRBV18 and TRBJ2-1, is NAGVMQNPRHLVRRRGQEARLRCSPMKGHSHVYWYRQLPEEGLKFMVYLQKENIIDESGMPKERFSAEFPKEGPSILRIQQVVRGDSAAYFCASSTRGSGSYNEQFFGPGTRLTVL.